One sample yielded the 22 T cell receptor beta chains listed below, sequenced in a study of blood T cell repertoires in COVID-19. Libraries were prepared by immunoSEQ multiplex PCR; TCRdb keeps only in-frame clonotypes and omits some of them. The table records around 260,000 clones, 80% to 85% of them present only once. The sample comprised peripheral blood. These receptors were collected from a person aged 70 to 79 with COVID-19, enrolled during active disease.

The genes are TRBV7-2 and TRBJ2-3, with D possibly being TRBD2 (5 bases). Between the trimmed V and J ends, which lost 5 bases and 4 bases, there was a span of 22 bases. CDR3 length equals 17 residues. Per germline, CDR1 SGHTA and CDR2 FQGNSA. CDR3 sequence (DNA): TGTGCCAGCAGCCTACCGACCTTGCGGGTTCTAGCAGATACGCAGTATTTT. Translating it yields CASSLPTLRVLADTQYF.

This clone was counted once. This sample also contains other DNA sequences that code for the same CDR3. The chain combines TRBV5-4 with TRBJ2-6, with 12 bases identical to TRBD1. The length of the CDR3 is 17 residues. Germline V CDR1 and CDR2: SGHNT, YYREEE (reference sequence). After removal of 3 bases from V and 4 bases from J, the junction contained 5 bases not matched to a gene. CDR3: CASSSPGQGAGANVLTF. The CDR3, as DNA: TGTGCCAGCAGCTCACCGGGACAGGGGGCCGGGGCCAACGTCCTGACTTTC.

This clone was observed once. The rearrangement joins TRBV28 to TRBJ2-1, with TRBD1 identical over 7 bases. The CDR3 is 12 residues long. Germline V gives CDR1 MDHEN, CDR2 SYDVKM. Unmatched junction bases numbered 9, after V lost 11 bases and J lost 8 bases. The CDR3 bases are TGTGCCGGTGCGGACAGGCGCGATGAGCAGTTCTTC. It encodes CAGADRRDEQFF.

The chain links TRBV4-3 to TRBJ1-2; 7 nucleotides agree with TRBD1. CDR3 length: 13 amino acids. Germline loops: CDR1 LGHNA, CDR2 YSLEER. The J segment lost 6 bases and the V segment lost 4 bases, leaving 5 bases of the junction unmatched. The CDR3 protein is CASSLFGTDGYTF. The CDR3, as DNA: TGCGCCAGCAGCCTGTTCGGGACAGATGGCTACACCTTC.

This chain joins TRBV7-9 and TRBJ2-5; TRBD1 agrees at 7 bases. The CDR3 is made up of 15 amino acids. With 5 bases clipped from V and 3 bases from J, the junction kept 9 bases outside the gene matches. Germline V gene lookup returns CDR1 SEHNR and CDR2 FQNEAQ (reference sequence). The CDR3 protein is CASSLRQGQKETQYF. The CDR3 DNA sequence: TGTGCCAGCAGCCTAAGGCAGGGACAGAAAGAGACCCAGTACTTC.

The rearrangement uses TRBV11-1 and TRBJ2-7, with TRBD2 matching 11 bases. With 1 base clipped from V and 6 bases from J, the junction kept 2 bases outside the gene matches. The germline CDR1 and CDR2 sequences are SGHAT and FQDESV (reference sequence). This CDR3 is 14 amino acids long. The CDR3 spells CASSLGTSGSEQYF. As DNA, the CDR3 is TGTGCCAGCAGCTTAGGCACTAGCGGGAGCGAGCAGTACTTC.

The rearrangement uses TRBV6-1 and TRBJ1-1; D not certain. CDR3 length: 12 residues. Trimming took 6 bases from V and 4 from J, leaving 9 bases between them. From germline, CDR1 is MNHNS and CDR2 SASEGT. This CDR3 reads CASREEFTEAFF. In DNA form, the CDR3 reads TGTGCCAGCAGGGAGGAATTCACTGAAGCTTTCTTT.

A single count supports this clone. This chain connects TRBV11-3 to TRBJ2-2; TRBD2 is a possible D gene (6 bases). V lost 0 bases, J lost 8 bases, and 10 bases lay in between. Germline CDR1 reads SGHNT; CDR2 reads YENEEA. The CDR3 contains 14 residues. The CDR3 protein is CASSLDRLAGELFF. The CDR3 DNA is TGTGCCAGCAGCTTAGACAGGCTAGCGGGGGAGCTGTTTTTT.

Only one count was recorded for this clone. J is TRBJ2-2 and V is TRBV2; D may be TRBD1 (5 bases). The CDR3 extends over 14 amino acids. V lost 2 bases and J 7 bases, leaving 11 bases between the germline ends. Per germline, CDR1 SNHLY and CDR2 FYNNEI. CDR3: CASSEWKGNGELFF. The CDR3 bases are TGTGCCAGCAGTGAATGGAAGGGGAACGGGGAGCTGTTTTTT. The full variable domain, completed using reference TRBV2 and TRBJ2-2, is EPEVTQTPSHQVTQMGQEVILRCVPISNHLYFYWYRQILGQKVEFLVSFYNNEISEKSEIFDDQFSVERPDGSNFTLKIRSTKLEDSAMYFCASSEWKGNGELFFGEGSRLTVL.

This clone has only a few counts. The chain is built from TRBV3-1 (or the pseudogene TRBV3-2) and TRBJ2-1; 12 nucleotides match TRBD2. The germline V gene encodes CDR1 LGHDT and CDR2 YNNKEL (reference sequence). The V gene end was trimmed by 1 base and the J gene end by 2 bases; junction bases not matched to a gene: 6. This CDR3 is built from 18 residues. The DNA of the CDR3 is TGTGCCAGCAGCCAAGGCCCCTCTAGCGGGAGGGCCTACAATGAGCAGTTCTTC. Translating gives CASSQGPSSGRAYNEQFF.

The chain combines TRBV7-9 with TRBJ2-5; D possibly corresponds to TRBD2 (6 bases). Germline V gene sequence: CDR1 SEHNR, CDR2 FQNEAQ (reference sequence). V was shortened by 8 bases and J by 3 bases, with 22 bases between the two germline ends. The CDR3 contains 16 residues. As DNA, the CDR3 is TGTGCCAGCGGGGGTTGGGGCGGGGCGACCGAAGAGACCCAGTACTTC. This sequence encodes CASGGWGGATEETQYF.

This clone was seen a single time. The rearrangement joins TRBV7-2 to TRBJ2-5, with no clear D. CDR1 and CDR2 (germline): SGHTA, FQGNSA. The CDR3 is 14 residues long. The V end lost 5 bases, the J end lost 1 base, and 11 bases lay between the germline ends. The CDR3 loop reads CASSGYRSQETQYF. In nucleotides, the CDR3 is TGTGCCAGCAGCGGCTACAGATCCCAAGAGACCCAGTACTTC.

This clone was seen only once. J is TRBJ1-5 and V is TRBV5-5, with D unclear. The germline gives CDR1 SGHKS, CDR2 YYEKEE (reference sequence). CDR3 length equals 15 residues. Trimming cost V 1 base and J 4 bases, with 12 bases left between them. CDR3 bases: TGTGCCAGCAGCTTGTTTCCCCCCGGGAATCAGCCCCAGCATTTT. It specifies CASSLFPPGNQPQHF.

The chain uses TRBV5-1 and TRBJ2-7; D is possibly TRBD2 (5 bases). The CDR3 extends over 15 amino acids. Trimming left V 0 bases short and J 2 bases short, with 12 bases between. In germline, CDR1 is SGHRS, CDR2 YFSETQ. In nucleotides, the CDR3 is TGCGCCAGCAGCTTGGATCGGACTGTTACCTACGAGCAGTACTTC. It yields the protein CASSLDRTVTYEQYF.

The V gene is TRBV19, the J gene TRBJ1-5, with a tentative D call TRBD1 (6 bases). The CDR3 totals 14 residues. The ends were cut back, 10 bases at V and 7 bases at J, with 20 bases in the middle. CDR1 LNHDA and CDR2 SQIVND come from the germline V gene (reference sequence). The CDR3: CATHVTQGYQPQHF. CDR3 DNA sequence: TGTGCCACCCACGTCACACAGGGATACCAGCCCCAGCATTTT. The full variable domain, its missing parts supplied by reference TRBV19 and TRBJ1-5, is DGGITQSPKYLFRKEGQNVTLSCEQNLNHDAMYWYRQDPGQGLRLIYYSQIVNDFQKGDIAEGYSVSREKKESFPLTVTSAQKNPTAFYLCATHVTQGYQPQHFGDGTRLSIL.

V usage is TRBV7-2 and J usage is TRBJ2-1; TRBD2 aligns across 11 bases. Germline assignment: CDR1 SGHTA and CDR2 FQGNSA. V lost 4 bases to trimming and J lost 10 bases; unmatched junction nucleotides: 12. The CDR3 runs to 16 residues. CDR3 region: CASSYLAGGRAEEQFF. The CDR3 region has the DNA TGTGCCAGCAGCTACCTAGCGGGGGGTCGTGCTGAAGAGCAGTTCTTC.

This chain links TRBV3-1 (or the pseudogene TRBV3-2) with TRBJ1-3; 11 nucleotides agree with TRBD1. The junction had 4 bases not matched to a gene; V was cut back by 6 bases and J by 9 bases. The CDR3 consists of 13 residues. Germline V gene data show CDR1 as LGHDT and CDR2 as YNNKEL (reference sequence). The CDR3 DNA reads TGTGCCAGCAGGGACAGGGGGCCCCCCACCATATATTTT. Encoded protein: CASRDRGPPTIYF.

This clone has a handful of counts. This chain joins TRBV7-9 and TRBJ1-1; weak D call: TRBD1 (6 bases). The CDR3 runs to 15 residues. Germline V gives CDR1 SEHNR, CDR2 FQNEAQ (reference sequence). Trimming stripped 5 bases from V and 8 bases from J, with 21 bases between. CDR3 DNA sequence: TGTGCCAGCAGCAACCAAGGGGCAGGGGCTATAGAAGCTTTCTTT. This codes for CASSNQGAGAIEAFF.

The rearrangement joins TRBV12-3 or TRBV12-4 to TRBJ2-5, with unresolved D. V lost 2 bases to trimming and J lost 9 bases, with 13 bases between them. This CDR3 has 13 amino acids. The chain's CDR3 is CASSLNGGTAQYF. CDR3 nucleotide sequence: TGTGCCAGCAGTTTAAACGGTGGTACTGCCCAGTACTTC.

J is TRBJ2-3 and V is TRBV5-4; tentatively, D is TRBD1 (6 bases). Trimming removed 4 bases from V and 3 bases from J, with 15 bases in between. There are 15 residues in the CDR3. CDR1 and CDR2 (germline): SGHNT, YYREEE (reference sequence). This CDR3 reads CASSAARGGTDTQYF. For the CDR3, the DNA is TGTGCCAGCAGCGCAGCCAGGGGTGGTACAGATACGCAGTATTTT.

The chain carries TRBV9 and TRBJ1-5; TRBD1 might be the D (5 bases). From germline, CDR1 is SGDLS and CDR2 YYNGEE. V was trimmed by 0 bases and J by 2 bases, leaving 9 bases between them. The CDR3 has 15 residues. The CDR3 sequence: CASSVEGGGNQPQHF. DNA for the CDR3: TGTGCCAGCAGCGTAGAAGGAGGGGGCAATCAGCCCCAGCATTTT.

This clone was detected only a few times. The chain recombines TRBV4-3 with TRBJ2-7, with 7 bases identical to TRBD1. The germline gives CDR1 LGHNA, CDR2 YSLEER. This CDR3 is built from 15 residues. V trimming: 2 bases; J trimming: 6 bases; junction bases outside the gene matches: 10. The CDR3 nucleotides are TGCGCCAGCAGCCAAAGTGTGGCCGACAGGGTCGAGCAGTACTTC. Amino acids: CASSQSVADRVEQYF.